This T cell receptor beta chain was sequenced in a study of cytomegalovirus exposure and HLA in healthy donors. Study findings and constraints: From TCR beta sequences, most subjects' HLA-A and HLA-B alleles were reportedly predicted accurately. Later on, an analysis found that several of the most significant clusters appeared to be linked to common viral pathogens, which included parvovirus B19.

Regarding this clone: The antigen is unknown.

PCR involved 60 Vbeta and 13 Jbeta primers. The table came from immunoSEQ multiplex PCR; TCRdb's copy has only in-frame clones and leaves some out. The table shows 140,000 to 150,000 clones, with 9.4% occurring only once. Trimming shortened V by 5 bases and J by 5 bases, and 16 bases separated the two germline ends. Germline CDR1 reads MNHEY; CDR2 reads SVGAGI. The CDR3 has 14 residues. The sample comprised PBMCs. The V gene is TRBV6-5, the J gene TRBJ2-7; D possibly corresponds to TRBD1 (5 bases). This TCR was recovered from a male donor in good health and CMV-seronegative. CDR3 residues: CASSPSQGTDEQYF. CDR3 in DNA: TGTGCCAGCAGTCCCAGCCAGGGTACGGACGAGCAGTACTTC.